This T cell receptor beta chain stems from a study of shared clonotypes between healthy human individuals. As for the study in general: Three plates each covered CD4 naive and memory; CD8 naive two, CD8 memory one.

This clone was detected only a few times. Per germline, CDR1 KGHSH and CDR2 LQKENI. This CDR3 has 15 residues. V shed 1 base and J 6 bases; nucleotides not matched to a gene: 3. The repertoire was sequenced with immunoSEQ multiplex PCR; TCRdb's copy has only in-frame clones and lacks some. The profile shows around 700,000 clones, 74% of them singletons. The sequence was collected from a woman in her thirties in good health. The rearrangement links TRBV18 to TRBJ2-2; TRBD1 agrees at 9 bases. The specimen sequenced was memory CD4+ T cells sorted from blood. Subset: CD45RA-negative fraction. Here the CDR3 DNA reads TGTGCCAGCTCACCACGGGACAGGGAGGCCGGGGAGCTGTTTTTT. Residues: CASSPRDREAGELFF.